The clone carrying this T cell receptor (beta chain) was seen more than once but under ten times. The antigen is undetermined. Gene names and germline match the mouse. The DNA ends 4 residues before the CDR3 does, and the rest of the CDR3 is filled in from the germline J gene. J gave up 0 bases and V 0 bases, and 4 bases lay outside the gene matches. From germline, CDR1 is NSQYPW and CDR2 LRSPGD (reference sequence). CDR3 length: 17 residues. The data belong to a study of CD8+ T cells in alopecia areata. Whole-study context: Recipient mice, approximately 6-10-week-old female C3H/HeJ animals, received skin from 6-12-month-old C3H/HeJ graft donors with spontaneous alopecia. Broader study findings: It was lesional scalp, especially alopecia totalis/universalis, that showed higher clonality than normal scalp. Mouse data revealed clearer TCR sharing than patient data did, a gap possibly tied to HLA.

Pooled cutaneous lymph node cells were sorted using CD4, CD8alpha, NKG2D, NKG2ACE and other markers. RNA extraction was followed by reverse transcription into cDNA, which acted as the sequencing template. The repertoire was sequenced with immunoSEQ multiplex PCR; TCRdb's copy has only in-frame clones and lacks some. This sample shows under 350,000 clones and no singletons; less than 1.5% rests with the ten largest. The source is a C3H/HeJ mouse with alopecia areata. The strain's MHC: H2-k. The rearrangement joins TRBV1 to TRBJ2-5; 9 bases match TRBD2. Material: CD4+ T cells sorted from a lymph node. The part of the CDR3 DNA that was read is TGCACCTGCAGTGCAGATCCCTGGGGGGGGAACCAAGAC. Its protein product is CTCSADPWGGNQD. The CDR3, in full, reads CTCSADPWGGNQDTQYF.